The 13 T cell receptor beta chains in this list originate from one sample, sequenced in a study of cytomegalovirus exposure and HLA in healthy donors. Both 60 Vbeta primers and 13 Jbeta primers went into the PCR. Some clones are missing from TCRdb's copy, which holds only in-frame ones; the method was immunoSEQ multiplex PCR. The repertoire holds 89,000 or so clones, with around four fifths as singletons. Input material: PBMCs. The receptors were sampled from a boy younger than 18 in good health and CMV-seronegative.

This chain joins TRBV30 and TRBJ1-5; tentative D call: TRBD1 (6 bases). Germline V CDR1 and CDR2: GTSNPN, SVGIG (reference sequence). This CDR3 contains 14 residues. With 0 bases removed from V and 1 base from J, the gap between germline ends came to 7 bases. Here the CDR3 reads CAWSVGQSNQPQHF. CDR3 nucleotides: TGTGCCTGGAGTGTAGGACAGAGCAATCAGCCCCAGCATTTT.

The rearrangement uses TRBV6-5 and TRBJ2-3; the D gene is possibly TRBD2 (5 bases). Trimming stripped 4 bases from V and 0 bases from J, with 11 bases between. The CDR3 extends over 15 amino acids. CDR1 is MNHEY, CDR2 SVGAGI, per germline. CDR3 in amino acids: CASSWEKFSTDTQYF. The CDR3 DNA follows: TGTGCCAGCAGTTGGGAGAAGTTTAGCACAGATACGCAGTATTTT.

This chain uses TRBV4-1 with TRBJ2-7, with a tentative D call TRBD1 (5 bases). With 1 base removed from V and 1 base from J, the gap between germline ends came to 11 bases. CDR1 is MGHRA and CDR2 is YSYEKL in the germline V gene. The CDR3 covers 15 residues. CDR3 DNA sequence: TGCGCCAGCAGCCAAGGGGGCAGGGCATCCTACGAGCAGTACTTC. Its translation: CASSQGGRASYEQYF.

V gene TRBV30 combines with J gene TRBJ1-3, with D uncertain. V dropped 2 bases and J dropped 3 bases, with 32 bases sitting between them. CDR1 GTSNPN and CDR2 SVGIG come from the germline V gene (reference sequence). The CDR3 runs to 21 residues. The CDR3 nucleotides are TGTGCCTGGAGTTCCCTGGGCTGGCAAGTCAATTTGGGTATTGATGGAAACACCATATATTTT. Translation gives CAWSSLGWQVNLGIDGNTIYF.

The CDR3 DNA reads as TGTGCCAGTAGATATGACAGGGGAGGAAATCAGCCCCAGCATTTT. This encodes CASRYDRGGNQPQHF. V and J are TRBV19 and TRBJ1-5; 8 bases are a match to TRBD1. The germline V gene encodes CDR1 LNHDA and CDR2 SQIVND (reference sequence). The V segment lost 6 bases and the J segment 4 bases; nucleotides outside the gene matches: 8. This CDR3 has 15 amino acids.

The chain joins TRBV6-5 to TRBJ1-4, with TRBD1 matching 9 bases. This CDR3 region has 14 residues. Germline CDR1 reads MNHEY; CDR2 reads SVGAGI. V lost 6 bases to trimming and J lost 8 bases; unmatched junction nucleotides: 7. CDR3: CASRTGGYREKLFF. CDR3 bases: TGTGCCAGCAGAACAGGGGGCTACCGGGAAAAACTGTTTTTT.

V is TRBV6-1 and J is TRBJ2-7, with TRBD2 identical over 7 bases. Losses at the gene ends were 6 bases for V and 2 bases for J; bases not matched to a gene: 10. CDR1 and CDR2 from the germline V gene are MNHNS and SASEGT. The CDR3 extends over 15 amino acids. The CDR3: CASREPGGGAYEQYF. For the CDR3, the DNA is TGTGCCAGCAGGGAGCCGGGAGGCGGAGCCTACGAGCAGTACTTC.

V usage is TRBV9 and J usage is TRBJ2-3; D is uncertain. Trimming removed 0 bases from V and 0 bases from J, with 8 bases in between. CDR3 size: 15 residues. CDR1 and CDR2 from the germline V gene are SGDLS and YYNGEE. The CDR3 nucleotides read TGTGCCAGCAGCGTAGCCACTTCTAGCACAGATACGCAGTATTTT. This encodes CASSVATSSTDTQYF.

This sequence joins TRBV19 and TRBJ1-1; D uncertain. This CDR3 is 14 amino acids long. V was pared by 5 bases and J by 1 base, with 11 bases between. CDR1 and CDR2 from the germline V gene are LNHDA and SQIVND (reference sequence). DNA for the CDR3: TGTGCCAGTAGTCCCGGGTTACAGAACACTGAAGCTTTCTTT. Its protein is CASSPGLQNTEAFF.

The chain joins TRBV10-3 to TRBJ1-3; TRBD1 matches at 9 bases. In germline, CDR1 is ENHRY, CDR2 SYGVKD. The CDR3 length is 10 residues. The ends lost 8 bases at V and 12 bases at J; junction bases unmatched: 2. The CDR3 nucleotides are TGTGCCATCGGGACAGGGCACATATATTTT. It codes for CAIGTGHIYF.

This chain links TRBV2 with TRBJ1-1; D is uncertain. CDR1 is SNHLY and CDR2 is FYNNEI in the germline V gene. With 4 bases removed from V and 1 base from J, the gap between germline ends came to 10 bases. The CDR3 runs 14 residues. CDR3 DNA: TGTGCCAGCAGTGGAGACCGACAGAACACTGAAGCTTTCTTT. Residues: CASSGDRQNTEAFF.

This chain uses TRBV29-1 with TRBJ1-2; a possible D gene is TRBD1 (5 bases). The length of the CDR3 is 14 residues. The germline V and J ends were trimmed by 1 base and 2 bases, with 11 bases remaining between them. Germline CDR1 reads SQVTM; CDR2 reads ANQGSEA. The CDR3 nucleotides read TGCAGCGTTGAAGGGGGCAGCCTAAACTATGGCTACACCTTC. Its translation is CSVEGGSLNYGYTF.

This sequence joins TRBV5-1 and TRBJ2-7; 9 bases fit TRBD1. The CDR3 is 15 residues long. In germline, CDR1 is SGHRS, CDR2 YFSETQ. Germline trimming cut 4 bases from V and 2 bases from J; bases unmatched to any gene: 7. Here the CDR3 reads CASSPPGTGTYEQYF. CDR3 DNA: TGCGCCAGCAGCCCCCCCGGGACAGGGACCTACGAGCAGTACTTC.